The sequence of this T cell receptor beta chain was determined in a study of T cell responses to AZD1222 COVID-19 vaccine (dated by TCRdb to the early 2020s). Turning to the overall study: A total of approximately 240 trial participants underwent TCR sequencing, of whom about 210 had received two doses of AZD1222 and around 26 had received two doses of the MenACWY control vaccine. Trial participants were enrolled by age into subgroups of 18-55, 56-69 and 70-plus years, and about 150, 27 and 61 TCR-sequenced participants, respectively, were included in these subgroups.

Overall study outcomes, separate from this receptor: After two AZD1222 doses, spike-specific TCR breadth and depth were significantly higher than at day 0 and than in MenACWY recipients. Reportedly, almost half of the unique spike-specific TCRs recognized epitopes lying outside the regions that are mutated in the B.1.351 and B.1.1.7 variants. Most participants were white British and females outnumbered males, and the authors suggested that clonal diversity may have been underestimated. Because no samples from the day 14 peak response were available, repertoires could be characterized only after the peak T cell response. CD4 TCRs associated with the vaccine covered the entire spike protein, and the dominant responses were in regions 160-218 and 743-854. Only six AZD1222 recipients were SARS-CoV-2 seropositive at baseline, limiting conclusions about previously exposed vaccinees. The 56-69-year group was small, and its depth increase did not reach significance, likely because of low power.

V is clipped by 3 bases and J by 5 bases, and the sequence between their germline boundaries is 8 bases long. The CDR3 covers 13 residues, taking in both the cysteine and the phenylalanine. This entry keeps only the CDR3 DNA: 39 bases, framed from base 1. CDR1 KGHSH and CDR2 LQKENI were looked up in the germline V gene. Interpreted using the paper, the time point label stands for: about 28 days (+/-7) after the second vaccine dose. Because spike-specific TCR depth and breadth did not differ between the two schedules, AZD1222 recipients who got a second dose at roughly 4 weeks were pooled with those who got a second dose at roughly 12 weeks. The vaccinee samples were drawn from two UK trials, COV001 and COV002, one of which was a single-blind randomized controlled phase 2/3 trial testing AZD1222 (ChAdOx1 nCoV-19) in healthy adults. For TCRbeta chain sequencing, PBMC samples were collected from trial participants at day 0 and at day 28 after the second dose.

The CDR3 regions of human TCRbeta chains were subjected to immunosequencing. The authors processed their data as follows. Repertoire TCRs were checked for matches against a reference library of SARS-CoV-2-specific TCRs that had been generated using the MIRA antigen-specificity platform. Breadth meant the fraction of unique TCRs that were SARS-CoV-2-associated, whereas depth meant the fraction of total T cells that were SARS-CoV-2-associated. Using the MIRA data, each spike-specific TCR was mapped to the spike region that the TCR reacts to and placed in a CD4 or CD8 class. Log10-transformed breadth and depth values were compared by one-way ANOVA with Sidak's multiple comparisons tests. TCRdb mirrors the immuneACCESS table, restricted to in-frame sequences. Some clones are absent from its copies; in checked studies, under half trace to an unresolved V gene, and the reason for the others is unknown. V, J and clone size are taken as reported in that table, and D and trimming were inferred from the DNA itself. Within this sample are 200,000 or so clones, with about 93% of them counted one time only. Roughly 1% of the sample belongs to the ten largest clones.

Remarks on this clone: The clone's antigen remains unknown. Per-base qualities were not stored, and no clone one base away is much larger. The same CDR3 arises from other DNA sequences in this sample as well.

The clonotype comes from an adult who received the AZD1222 COVID-19 vaccine. Here the sequenced sample was peripheral blood, taken 28 days after the second AZD1222 dose. The rearranged segments are TRBV18 and TRBJ1-5, with no D gene named confidently. The nucleotides are TGTGCCAGCTCACCCGGGAGGGATCAGCCCCAGCATTTT. Translated, this is CASSPGRDQPQHF.